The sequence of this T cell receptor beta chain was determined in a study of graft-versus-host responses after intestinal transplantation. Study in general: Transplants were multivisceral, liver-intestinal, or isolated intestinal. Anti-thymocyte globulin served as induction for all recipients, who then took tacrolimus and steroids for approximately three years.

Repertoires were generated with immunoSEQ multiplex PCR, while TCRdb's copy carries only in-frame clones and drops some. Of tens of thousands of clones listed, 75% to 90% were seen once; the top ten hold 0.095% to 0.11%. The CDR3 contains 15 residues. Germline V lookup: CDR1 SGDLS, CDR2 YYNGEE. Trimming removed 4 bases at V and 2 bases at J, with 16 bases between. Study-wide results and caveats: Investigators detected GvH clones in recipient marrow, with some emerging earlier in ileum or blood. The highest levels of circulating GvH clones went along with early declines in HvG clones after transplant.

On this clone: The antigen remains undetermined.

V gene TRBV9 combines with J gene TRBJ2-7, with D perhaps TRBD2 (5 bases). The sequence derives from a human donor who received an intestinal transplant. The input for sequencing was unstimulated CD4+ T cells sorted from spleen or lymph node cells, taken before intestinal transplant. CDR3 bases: TGTGCCAGCAGCCCCCGGGGAGCTTCAACCTACGAGCAGTACTTC. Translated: CASSPRGASTYEQYF.